The next 29 T cell receptor beta chains were all read from a single sample in a study of blood T cell repertoires in COVID-19. Produced via immunoSEQ multiplex PCR; TCRdb's table is partial and in-frame only. This sample has a few hundred thousand clones; about nine tenths occur once, and the top ten carry approximately 6.2%. The sequenced sample consisted of peripheral blood. The receptors come from a man aged 55 to 70 with acute or convalescent COVID-19.

This clone has a handful of counts. This chain links TRBV5-6 with TRBJ2-7, with TRBD1 identical over 7 bases. CDR1 is SGHDT and CDR2 is YYEEEE in the germline V gene. V lost 4 bases to trimming and J lost 5 bases; unmatched junction nucleotides: 9. The CDR3 has 14 amino acids. CDR3 sequence: CASSNAFRGNEQYF. In DNA form, the CDR3 reads TGTGCCAGCAGCAACGCCTTCAGGGGGAACGAGCAGTACTTC.

For this clone: Additional DNA sequences in this sample encode the identical CDR3. The chain has TRBV5-1 and TRBJ2-2, with TRBD1 as a possible D gene (5 bases). V gave up 0 bases and J gave up 0 bases, with 6 bases separating them. CDR1 SGHRS and CDR2 YFSETQ come from the germline V gene. The CDR3 has 15 amino acids. The CDR3 sequence is CASSLGQTNTGELFF. The CDR3 DNA reads TGCGCCAGCAGCTTGGGACAGACGAACACCGGGGAGCTGTTTTTT.

The J gene is TRBJ2-1, the V gene TRBV12-5; possible D gene TRBD1, 6 bases. The germline gives CDR1 LGHNT, CDR2 FRNRAP. V shed 3 bases and J shed 6 bases, with 12 bases lying between them. The CDR3 totals 14 residues. In nucleotides, the CDR3 is TGTGCTAGTGGTTTTTCTAACAGGGTCAATGAGCAGTTCTTC. Amino acid sequence: CASGFSNRVNEQFF. The complete variable domain, with remaining parts taken from reference TRBV12-5 and TRBJ2-1, reads DARVTQTPRHKVTEMGQEVTMRCQPILGHNTVFWYRQTMMQGLELLAYFRNRAPLDDSGMPKDRFSAEMPDATLATLKIQPSEPRDSAVYFCASGFSNRVNEQFFGPGTRLTVL.

This clone has only one observation. V gene TRBV19 combines with J gene TRBJ1-4; a possible D gene is TRBD1 (5 bases). The germline V and J ends were trimmed by 5 bases and 4 bases, with 14 bases remaining between them. Germline V gene lookup returns CDR1 LNHDA and CDR2 SQIVND (reference sequence). The CDR3 covers 15 residues. CDR3 sequence reads: CASSPRQINNEKLFF. CDR3 DNA sequence: TGTGCCAGTAGTCCCCGACAGATTAATAATGAAAAACTGTTTTTT. The full variable domain, in which reference TRBV19 and TRBJ1-4 provide the parts outside the CDR3, is DGGITQSPKYLFRKEGQNVTLSCEQNLNHDAMYWYRQDPGQGLRLIYYSQIVNDFQKGDIAEGYSVSREKKESFPLTVTSAQKNPTAFYLCASSPRQINNEKLFFGSGTQLSVL.

The rearrangement joins TRBV6-6 to TRBJ1-6; 10 positions agree with TRBD1. Germline V gene lookup returns CDR1 MNHNY and CDR2 SVGAGI (reference sequence). Losses at the gene ends were 5 bases for V and 7 bases for J; bases not matched to a gene: 8. CDR3 length: 16 amino acids. This CDR3 reads CASSLGDRGFNSPLHF. CDR3 sequence (DNA): TGTGCCAGCAGTCTCGGGGACAGGGGCTTCAATTCACCCCTCCACTTT.

The chain couples TRBV5-4 to TRBJ1-3; 9 nucleotides agree with TRBD1. This CDR3 region has 15 residues. V was clipped by 0 bases and J by 4 bases; unmatched bases: 2. The germline gives CDR1 SGHNT, CDR2 YYREEE (reference sequence). The CDR3 nucleotides are TGTGCCAGCAGCTTGGGGACAGGGGTAGGAAACACCATATATTTT. It is translated as CASSLGTGVGNTIYF.

The rearrangement joins TRBV19 to TRBJ2-2; 8 bases align to TRBD1. In germline, CDR1 is LNHDA, CDR2 SQIVND (reference sequence). Trimming removed 3 bases from V and 3 bases from J; junction bases left unmatched: 3. This CDR3 is built from 15 residues. This CDR3 reads CASSMGTGYTGELFF. In nucleotides, the CDR3 is TGTGCCAGTAGTATGGGGACAGGTTACACCGGGGAGCTGTTTTTT.

The CDR3 coding sequence is TGTGCCTGGCAACAGGGGGCAAATTCACCCCTCCACTTT. Protein: CAWQQGANSPLHF. The V and J genes are TRBV30 and TRBJ1-6; TRBD1 matches 9 bases. This CDR3 region has 13 residues. V shed 5 bases, J shed 7 bases, and the junction held 3 bases outside the gene matches. The germline gives CDR1 GTSNPN, CDR2 SVGIG (reference sequence).

In regard to this clone: This sample also contains other DNA sequences that code for the same CDR3. The chain employs TRBV11-2 and TRBJ2-5; 10 bases are a match to TRBD1. The germline CDR1 and CDR2 sequences are SGHAT and FQNNGV. Trimming removed 4 bases from V and 2 bases from J; junction bases left unmatched: 7. The CDR3 is 16 residues long. The CDR3 DNA is TGTGCCAGCAGCTCCCGGGACAGGGGCCATCAAGAGACCCAGTACTTC. Protein: CASSSRDRGHQETQYF.

The chain has TRBV11-3 and TRBJ2-3, with 7 bases that match TRBD2. CDR3 length: 15 residues. Germline CDR1 and CDR2: SGHNT and YENEEA. V lost 4 bases and J lost 10; bases outside the gene matches: 14. The CDR3 spells CASSSPPLEAGAQYF. The DNA of the CDR3 is TGTGCCAGCAGCTCCCCACCCCTTGAGGCGGGAGCGCAGTATTTT.

Remarks on this clone: This specimen includes other DNA sequences encoding the same CDR3. The CDR3 DNA reads as TGTGCCAGCTCACCCACAGGGCCTGGGGATGGCTACACCTTC. Encoded protein: CASSPTGPGDGYTF. The J gene is TRBJ1-2, the V gene TRBV18; D is perhaps TRBD1 (6 bases). CDR1 is KGHSH, CDR2 LQKENI, per germline. The CDR3 sequence is 14 residues long. The V gene lost 3 bases and the J gene lost 6 bases, with 14 bases spanning the gap.

The chain recombines TRBV5-1 with TRBJ1-1, with D hard to call. Trimming cost V 5 bases and J 3 bases, with 11 bases left between them. The CDR3 spans 13 residues. Germline loops: CDR1 SGHRS, CDR2 YFSETQ. The CDR3 sequence is CASRQNEYTEAFF. DNA for the CDR3: TGCGCCAGCAGACAGAACGAGTACACTGAAGCTTTCTTT.

V usage is TRBV19 and J usage is TRBJ2-1; 7 nucleotides align to TRBD1. Trimming removed 8 bases from V and 5 bases from J; junction bases left unmatched: 6. The CDR3 has 13 residues. Germline V gene sequence: CDR1 LNHDA, CDR2 SQIVND (reference sequence). The chain's CDR3 is CASRFDRDNEQFF. As DNA, the CDR3 is TGTGCCAGTCGTTTCGACAGGGACAATGAGCAGTTCTTC.

This clone was counted once. The rearrangement links TRBV18 to TRBJ1-1; D is perhaps TRBD1 (5 bases). This CDR3 has 14 residues. The germline V gene has CDR1 KGHSH and CDR2 LQKENI. V was clipped by 3 bases and J by 0 bases, with 8 bases between them. The CDR3, as DNA: TGTGCCAGCTCACCGGGGACTTTGAACACTGAAGCTTTCTTT. It codes for CASSPGTLNTEAFF.

The chain has TRBV11-2 and TRBJ1-5; D is unresolved. Trimming took off 5 bases at V and 6 bases at J, with 14 bases between the two ends. Germline CDR1 and CDR2: SGHAT and FQNNGV. This CDR3 is built from 14 residues. The CDR3: CASSKWPGTQPQHF. The CDR3 nucleotides read TGTGCCAGCAGCAAATGGCCGGGAACTCAGCCCCAGCATTTT. Looking up the rest from reference TRBV11-2 and TRBJ1-5 gives the full variable domain: EAGVAQSPRYKIIEKRQSVAFWCNPISGHATLYWYQQILGQGPKLLIQFQNNGVVDDSQLPKDRFSAERLKGVDSTLKIQPAKLEDSAVYLCASSKWPGTQPQHFGDGTRLSIL.

The rearrangement uses TRBV20-1 and TRBJ2-5; D is undetermined. Between the trimmed V and J ends, which lost 5 bases and 1 base, there was a span of 5 bases. The CDR3 sequence is 11 residues long. The germline gives CDR1 DFQATT, CDR2 SNEGSKA (reference sequence). The CDR3 protein is CSAYIQETQYF. The CDR3 region has the DNA TGCAGTGCTTATATCCAAGAGACCCAGTACTTC.

This rearrangement joins TRBV27 to TRBJ1-1, with D possibly TRBD1 on 5 matching bases. CDR1 is MNHEY and CDR2 is SMNVEV in the germline V gene (reference sequence). V gave up 2 bases and J gave up 11 bases, with 12 bases separating them. The CDR3 sequence is 12 residues long. For the CDR3, the DNA is TGTGCCAGCAGTTTAATCCCAGGGCTGGCTTTCTTT. Amino acids: CASSLIPGLAFF.

The chain combines TRBV19 with TRBJ2-7; a weak D match, TRBD1 (6 bases). Deletions cut 1 base from V and 6 bases from J, with 13 bases between. Germline V gene lookup returns CDR1 LNHDA and CDR2 SQIVND (reference sequence). There are 14 residues in the CDR3. CDR3 sequence reads: CASSIGQDWSEQYF. The CDR3, as DNA: TGTGCCAGTAGTATAGGACAGGACTGGAGCGAGCAGTACTTC.

The CDR3 bases are TGTGCCAGCAGTATGGGACAGATTAGCAATCAGCCCCAGCATTTT. This codes for CASSMGQISNQPQHF. The chain has TRBV28 and TRBJ1-5, with TRBD1 identical over 7 bases. With V trimmed by 5 bases and J by 0 bases, 4 bases remained unmatched. The V gene's germline CDR1 is MDHEN and CDR2 SYDVKM. The length of the CDR3 is 15 residues.

This chain connects TRBV7-6 to TRBJ1-1; D is perhaps TRBD1 (5 bases). V lost 5 bases, J lost 4 bases, and 20 bases lay in between. CDR1 is SGHVS and CDR2 is FNYEAQ in the germline V gene. This CDR3 comprises 16 residues. CDR3 nucleotide sequence: TGTGCCAGCAGCCCGAGCCCAGGCCGGGGGTCCACTGAAGCTTTCTTT. It specifies CASSPSPGRGSTEAFF.

The rearrangement uses TRBV9 and TRBJ2-2; TRBD2 agrees at 8 bases. The CDR3 is made up of 15 amino acids. Trimming took 0 bases from V and 5 from J; bases not matched to a gene: 3. Looked up from germline, CDR1 is SGDLS and CDR2 is YYNGEE. CDR3: CASSVELAATGELFF. Here the CDR3 DNA reads TGTGCCAGCAGCGTAGAACTAGCGGCGACCGGGGAGCTGTTTTTT.

This clone showed up just once. The rearrangement links TRBV24-1 to TRBJ2-1; tentative D call: TRBD1 (5 bases). The CDR3 extends over 13 amino acids. The V end was cut by 4 bases, the J end by 13 bases, with 16 bases between. Germline V gene data show CDR1 as KGHDR and CDR2 as SFDVKD. CDR3 coding DNA: TGTGCCACCAGTGAGGCATCAGGGTATAGACAGTTCTTC. The encoded protein is CATSEASGYRQFF.

This clone was detected a few times. The V gene is TRBV14, the J gene TRBJ1-3, with D uncertain. The V end was cut by 3 bases, the J end by 0 bases, with 15 bases between. The CDR3 consists of 17 residues. Germline values: CDR1 SGHDN, CDR2 FVKESK. The CDR3 nucleotides are TGTGCCAGCAGCCATCCCGGCAGCAGCGACTCTGGAAACACCATATATTTT. The encoded protein is CASSHPGSSDSGNTIYF.

The V call is TRBV6-1, the J call TRBJ2-1; 9 bases are a match to TRBD2. The CDR3 is 15 amino acids. Per the germline V gene, CDR1 is MNHNS and CDR2 is SASEGT. J lost 4 bases, V lost 2 bases, and 3 bases had no gene match. CDR3 coding DNA: TGTGCCAGCAGTGAAATTCTAGCGGGGTACAATGAGCAGTTCTTC. Amino acid sequence: CASSEILAGYNEQFF.

This sequence joins TRBV30 and TRBJ2-7, with 10 bases aligning to TRBD2. The CDR3 runs 17 residues. V trimming: 2 bases; J trimming: 5 bases; junction bases outside the gene matches: 15. CDR1 GTSNPN and CDR2 SVGIG come from the germline V gene (reference sequence). CDR3 protein: CAWSLLVAGGFFHEQYF. The CDR3 coding sequence is TGTGCCTGGAGTTTGTTGGTAGCGGGAGGATTCTTCCACGAGCAGTACTTC.

The rearrangement links TRBV5-1 to TRBJ2-7; maybe TRBD2 (6 bases). V was trimmed by 4 bases and J by 6 bases, leaving 29 bases between them. This CDR3 contains 18 residues. Germline CDR1 is SGHRS and CDR2 is YFSETQ. CDR3 nucleotide sequence: TGCGCCAGCAGCATACGGGGGATAGGGACCGGATCCCTGGGCGAGCAGTACTTC. It codes for CASSIRGIGTGSLGEQYF.

The genes are TRBV6-5 and TRBJ2-7, with TRBD2 matching over 8 bases. The V gene end was trimmed by 0 bases and the J gene end by 0 bases; junction bases not matched to a gene: 4. CDR3 length equals 16 residues. Germline-derived CDR1 and CDR2 are MNHEY and SVGAGI. The CDR3 protein is CASSYSPSGSSYEQYF. The CDR3 DNA reads TGTGCCAGCAGTTACTCGCCCAGCGGGAGCTCCTACGAGCAGTACTTC.

The chain links TRBV4-2 to TRBJ1-2; 10 positions match TRBD1. This CDR3 spans 19 amino acids. J gave up 0 bases and V 3 bases, and 13 bases lay outside the gene matches. Germline CDR1 is LGHNA and CDR2 is YNFKEQ. CDR3 bases: TGTGCCAGCAGCCAGGACCCTCCGGGACAGGGGACCGCTAACTATGGCTACACCTTC. The encoded protein is CASSQDPPGQGTANYGYTF.

The J gene is TRBJ1-5, the V gene TRBV25-1; 7 bases match TRBD1. This CDR3 is built from 15 residues. Trimming removed 3 bases from V and 3 bases from J; junction bases left unmatched: 5. CDR1 is MGHDK, CDR2 SYGVNS, per germline. The CDR3 here is CASSDMTGNNQPQHF. DNA of the CDR3: TGTGCCAGCAGTGATATGACAGGGAACAATCAGCCCCAGCATTTT.